This entry lists 22 T cell receptor beta chains sequenced from one sample in a study of T cell responses to AZD1222 COVID-19 vaccine. The protocol was immunoSEQ multiplex PCR, while the TCRdb copy is restricted to in-frame clones and leaves out a portion. In the table there are approximately 73,000 clones, about 82% of which are singletons. The source was peripheral blood, collected on day 0 of AZD1222 vaccination. The receptor source for this set is an adult in good health.

The chain uses TRBV15 and TRBJ2-2; tentative D call: TRBD2 (6 bases). V lost 6 bases to trimming and J lost 6 bases, with 20 bases between them. CDR3 length: 16 residues. Germline lookup yields CDR1 LNHNV and CDR2 YYDKDF (reference sequence). CDR3 region: CATREGIQLGAGELFF. CDR3 bases: TGTGCCACCAGGGAGGGGATTCAACTGGGGGCCGGGGAGCTGTTTTTT.

The chain joins TRBV7-2 to TRBJ2-5; the D is unclear. V gave up 2 bases and J gave up 2 bases, with 15 bases separating them. This CDR3 has 16 amino acids. CDR1 and CDR2 from the germline V gene are SGHTA and FQGNSA. This CDR3 reads CASSLTTGGLQETQYF. The CDR3 DNA follows: TGTGCCAGCAGCTTAACGACTGGCGGATTACAAGAGACCCAGTACTTC.

V is TRBV30 and J is TRBJ1-6; D might be TRBD1 (5 bases). The CDR3 sequence is 12 residues long. V lost 4 bases to trimming and J lost 9 bases, with 10 bases between them. The germline V gene encodes CDR1 GTSNPN and CDR2 SVGIG (reference sequence). The CDR3 reads CAWTRGVSPLHF. The CDR3 DNA reads as TGTGCCTGGACACGGGGGGTTTCACCCCTCCACTTT.

The chain recombines TRBV19 with TRBJ1-5, with D possibly being TRBD1 (6 bases). The CDR3 is made up of 13 amino acids. Germline CDR1 is LNHDA and CDR2 is SQIVND (reference sequence). V shed 8 bases and J shed 5 bases, with 13 bases lying between them. The CDR3 DNA is TGTGCCAGTGAGGACAGATCCTATCAGCCCCAGCATTTT. Its translation: CASEDRSYQPQHF.

V is TRBV5-8 and J is TRBJ1-1; D possibly corresponds to TRBD1 (6 bases). The V gene lost 0 bases and the J gene lost 2 bases, with 20 bases spanning the gap. Germline-derived CDR1 and CDR2 are SGHTS and YDEGEE. CDR3 length: 18 residues. This CDR3 is CASSLVGYREGANTEAFF. The CDR3 DNA follows: TGTGCCAGCAGCTTGGTTGGTTACAGGGAGGGTGCAAACACTGAAGCTTTCTTT.

This clone came up a few times. CDR3 sequence: CASSPGPDGANVLTF. For the CDR3, the DNA is TGTGCCAGCTCACCAGGACCCGACGGGGCCAACGTCCTGACTTTC. The V and J genes are TRBV18 and TRBJ2-6, with D unclear. There are 15 residues in the CDR3. V gave up 2 bases and J gave up 4 bases, with 9 bases separating them. Germline assignment: CDR1 KGHSH and CDR2 LQKENI.

The V and J genes are TRBV7-9 and TRBJ1-2; no clear D. Deletions cut 1 base from V and 8 bases from J, with 8 bases between. The germline gives CDR1 SEHNR, CDR2 FQNEAQ (reference sequence). This CDR3 is 12 amino acids long. The CDR3 is CASSLEERGYTF. DNA for the CDR3: TGTGCCAGCAGCTTAGAAGAAAGAGGCTACACCTTC.

This clone was detected only a few times. This rearrangement joins TRBV7-2 to TRBJ1-4; a weak D match, TRBD1 (5 bases). CDR1 is SGHTA, CDR2 FQGNSA, per germline. The V end lost 1 base, the J end lost 8 bases, and 17 bases lay between the germline ends. This CDR3 is 16 amino acids long. CDR3 residues: CASSLESAAGREKLFF. The CDR3 DNA reads TGTGCCAGCAGCTTAGAGTCTGCGGCAGGGCGAGAAAAACTGTTTTTT.

This chain joins TRBV5-6 and TRBJ1-2, with 7 bases aligning to TRBD1. Germline CDR1 reads SGHDT; CDR2 reads YYEEEE. The CDR3 runs to 16 residues. J was trimmed by 6 bases and V by 3 bases; bases with no gene match: 14. The CDR3 DNA follows: TGTGCCAGCAGCTCCTACACTCGACAGGGAAATAATGGCTACACCTTC. Translating it yields CASSSYTRQGNNGYTF.

The CDR3 region has the DNA TGTGCCAGCAGTGAATATCTCGCGGGAGTAGAGACCCAGTACTTC. It encodes CASSEYLAGVETQYF. J is TRBJ2-5 and V is TRBV25-1; 7 nucleotides agree with TRBD2. Germline lookup yields CDR1 MGHDK and CDR2 SYGVNS. This CDR3 spans 15 amino acids. With V trimmed by 0 bases and J by 4 bases, 5 bases remained unmatched.

The chain uses TRBV4-3 and TRBJ2-5, with a tentative D call TRBD2 (6 bases). The CDR3 sequence is 14 residues long. The germline V gene has CDR1 LGHNA and CDR2 YSLEER. V shed 1 base and J shed 5 bases, with 11 bases lying between them. The CDR3 sequence: CASSQGSGSETQYF. In DNA form, the CDR3 reads TGCGCCAGCAGCCAAGGGTCCGGGAGTGAGACCCAGTACTTC.

This clone was seen more than once but under ten times. The V gene is TRBV6-1, the J gene TRBJ2-1; D is undetermined. Trimming stripped 2 bases from V and 5 bases from J, with 7 bases between. CDR3 length: 13 amino acids. The germline gives CDR1 MNHNS, CDR2 SASEGT. The CDR3 sequence: CASSEIPDNEQFF. CDR3 sequence (DNA): TGTGCCAGCAGTGAAATTCCCGACAATGAGCAGTTCTTC.

V usage is TRBV5-8 and J usage is TRBJ1-1; 10 bases line up with TRBD1. Germline V gene lookup returns CDR1 SGHTS and CDR2 YDEGEE. The CDR3 has 16 residues. With 4 bases clipped from V and 1 base from J, the junction kept 7 bases outside the gene matches. The CDR3 bases are TGTGCCAGCAGCCCGCTGGGACAGGGGACGAACACTGAAGCTTTCTTT. The encoded protein is CASSPLGQGTNTEAFF.

V is TRBV2 and J is TRBJ1-5, with 7 positions matching TRBD1. CDR1 is SNHLY and CDR2 is FYNNEI in the germline V gene. V shed 4 bases, J shed 5 bases, and the junction held 5 bases outside the gene matches. The CDR3 totals 14 residues. The CDR3 DNA reads as TGTGCCAGCAGTGGAGGGACAGAGTATCAGCCCCAGCATTTT. It specifies CASSGGTEYQPQHF.

There are a few counts of this clone. The CDR3 coding sequence is TGTGCCAGCAGGTCGGGGCCAGGGTGGGAGCACGGGGAGCTGTTTTTT. It is translated as CASRSGPGWEHGELFF. The chain links TRBV5-4 to TRBJ2-2; perhaps D is TRBD1 or TRBD2 (5 bases each). This CDR3 spans 16 amino acids. V lost 5 bases to trimming and J lost 7 bases, with 21 bases between them. CDR1 and CDR2 from the germline V gene are SGHNT and YYREEE (reference sequence).

The chain has TRBV6-5 and TRBJ1-1, with D possibly matching TRBD1 (6 bases). CDR3 length: 14 amino acids. The ends were cut back, 8 bases at V and 2 bases at J, with 15 bases in the middle. Looked up from germline, CDR1 is MNHEY and CDR2 is SVGAGI. This CDR3 is CASYRQAENTEAFF. The CDR3 bases are TGTGCCAGCTACCGACAGGCGGAAAACACTGAAGCTTTCTTT.

The chain uses TRBV30 and TRBJ2-3; weak D call: TRBD1 (6 bases). The germline V and J ends were trimmed by 3 bases and 0 bases, with 10 bases remaining between them. Germline V lookup: CDR1 GTSNPN, CDR2 SVGIG (reference sequence). The length of the CDR3 is 14 residues. This chain's CDR3 is CAWSQQGSTDTQYF. CDR3 coding DNA: TGTGCCTGGAGCCAACAGGGCAGCACAGATACGCAGTATTTT.

This clone was detected only a few times. The V call is TRBV7-9, the J call TRBJ2-7; TRBD1 is a possible D gene (6 bases). The CDR3 spans 15 residues. The germline gives CDR1 SEHNR, CDR2 FQNEAQ (reference sequence). Trimming stripped 5 bases from V and 5 bases from J, with 19 bases between. The CDR3 region has the DNA TGTGCCAGCAGCCCCCCCTACAGGGAAGGAAACGAGCAGTACTTC. This encodes CASSPPYREGNEQYF.

In this sample, this clone turned up a few times. This sequence joins TRBV27 and TRBJ1-5; 10 bases match TRBD1. Germline V gives CDR1 MNHEY, CDR2 SMNVEV (reference sequence). Trimming removed 3 bases from V and 6 bases from J; junction bases left unmatched: 5. This CDR3 contains 15 residues. This CDR3 reads CASSLTGGEGQPQHF. The CDR3 region has the DNA TGTGCCAGCAGTTTGACAGGGGGCGAGGGTCAGCCCCAGCATTTT.

This clone was found once. This chain links TRBV4-2 with TRBJ1-1; tentatively, D is TRBD1 (5 bases). The germline V gene has CDR1 LGHNA and CDR2 YNFKEQ. Trimming left V 2 bases short and J 2 bases short, with 12 bases between. This CDR3 spans 15 amino acids. The CDR3 region is CASSQFQGSNTEAFF. DNA of the CDR3: TGTGCCAGCAGCCAATTCCAGGGAAGCAACACTGAAGCTTTCTTT.

The chain uses TRBV18 and TRBJ2-7; D is unresolved. CDR3 length equals 14 residues. V was shortened by 0 bases and J by 4 bases, with 10 bases between the two germline ends. Germline CDR1 and CDR2: KGHSH and LQKENI. The CDR3 protein is CASSPPSETYEQYF. CDR3 nucleotide sequence: TGTGCCAGCTCACCACCGTCCGAAACTTACGAGCAGTACTTC.

The chain joins TRBV9 to TRBJ1-1; D uncertain. Germline V lookup: CDR1 SGDLS, CDR2 YYNGEE. The CDR3 covers 14 residues. Between the trimmed V and J ends, which lost 4 bases and 0 bases, there was a span of 10 bases. The CDR3 here is CASSPGRLNTEAFF. The DNA of the CDR3 is TGTGCCAGCAGCCCGGGTCGTTTGAACACTGAAGCTTTCTTT.